This TCR beta chain was profiled in a study of blood T cell repertoires in COVID-19. About the study: Acute and convalescent COVID-19 specimens originated in the United States, Italy and Spain. In each case, the material was cDNA or gDNA derived from T cells, B-cell-depleted T cells, or PBMCs.

In the source study's methods: Reference gene primer amplification yielded estimated nucleated cell counts. Profiled with immunoSEQ multiplex PCR; TCRdb holds only in-frame clones, not every one. V and J calls and clone size follow that table, whereas D and trimming were derived from the DNA. Seen here are more than 300,000 clones, roughly 89% observed once, and the top ten hold more than 3%. The length of the CDR3 is 14 residues. Germline assignment: CDR1 SGHVS and CDR2 FQNEAQ. With V trimmed by 2 bases and J by 2 bases, 2 bases remained unmatched. This sequence was found in a woman between 18 and 29 years old who had recovered from COVID-19. Sequencing was performed on peripheral blood. This chain links TRBV7-8 with TRBJ2-7, with TRBD2 matching over 8 bases. The CDR3 loop is CASSLTLAAYEQYV. The CDR3 coding sequence is TGTGCCAGCAGCTTAACACTAGCGGCCTACGAGCAGTACGTC.